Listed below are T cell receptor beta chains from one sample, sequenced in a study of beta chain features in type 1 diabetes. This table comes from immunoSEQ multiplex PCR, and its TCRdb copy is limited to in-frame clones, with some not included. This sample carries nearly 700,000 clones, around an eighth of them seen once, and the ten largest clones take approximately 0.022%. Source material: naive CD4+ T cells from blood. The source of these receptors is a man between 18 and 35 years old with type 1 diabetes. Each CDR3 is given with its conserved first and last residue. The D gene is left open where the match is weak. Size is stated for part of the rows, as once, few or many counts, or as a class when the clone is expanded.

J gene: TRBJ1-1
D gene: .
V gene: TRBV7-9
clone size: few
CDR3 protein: CASSLETQGAEAFF
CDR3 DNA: TGTGCCAGCAGCTTAGAAACTCAAGGGGCTGAAGCTTTCTTT

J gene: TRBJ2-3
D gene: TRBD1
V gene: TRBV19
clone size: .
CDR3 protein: CASSRQGRTDTQYF
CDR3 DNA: TGTGCCAGTTCCCGACAGGGGAGGACAGATACGCAGTATTTT

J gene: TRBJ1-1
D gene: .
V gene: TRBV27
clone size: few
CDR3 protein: CASIGGTEAFF
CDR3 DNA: TGTGCCAGCATAGGGGGAACTGAAGCTTTCTTT

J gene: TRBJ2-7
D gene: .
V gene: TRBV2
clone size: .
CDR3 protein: CASSQQGYEQYF
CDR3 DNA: TGTGCCAGCAGTCAACAGGGCTACGAGCAGTACTTC

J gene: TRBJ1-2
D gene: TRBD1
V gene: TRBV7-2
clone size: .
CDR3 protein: CASSLYEGAGDYGYTF
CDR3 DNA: TGTGCCAGCAGCTTATACGAGGGGGCAGGGGATTACGGCTACACCTTC

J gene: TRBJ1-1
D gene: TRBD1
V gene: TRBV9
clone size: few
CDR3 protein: CASSQTGENTEAFF
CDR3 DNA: TGTGCCAGCAGCCAAACAGGGGAGAACACTGAAGCTTTCTTT

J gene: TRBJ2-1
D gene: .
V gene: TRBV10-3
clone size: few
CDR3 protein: CAISGRGGDEQFF
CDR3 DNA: TGTGCCATCAGCGGCAGGGGTGGGGATGAGCAGTTCTTC

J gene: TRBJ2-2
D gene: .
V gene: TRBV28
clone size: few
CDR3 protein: CASIPGVRYAPLRTGELFF
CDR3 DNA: TGTGCCAGCATCCCTGGGGTTAGGTACGCACCTCTCCGGACCGGGGAGCTGTTTTTT

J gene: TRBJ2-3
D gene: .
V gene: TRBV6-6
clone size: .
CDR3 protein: CASSYSISTDTQYF
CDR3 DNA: TGTGCCAGCAGTTACTCGATAAGCACAGATACGCAGTATTTT

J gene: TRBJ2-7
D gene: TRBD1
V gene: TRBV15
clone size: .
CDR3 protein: CATSRDLGTDRYEQYF
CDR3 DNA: TGTGCCACCAGCAGAGATCTCGGGACAGACCGGTACGAGCAGTACTTC

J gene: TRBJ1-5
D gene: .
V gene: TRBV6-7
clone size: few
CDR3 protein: CASRIRVRNQPQHF
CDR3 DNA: TGTGCCAGCAGAATCAGGGTCCGCAATCAGCCCCAGCATTTT

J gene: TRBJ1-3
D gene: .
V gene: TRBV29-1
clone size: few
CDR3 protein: CSVEEGAYGNTIYF
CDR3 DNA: TGCAGCGTTGAAGAGGGGGCGTATGGAAACACCATATATTTT

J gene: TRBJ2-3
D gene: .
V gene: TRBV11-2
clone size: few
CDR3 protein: CASSLEDQSTQYF
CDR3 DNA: TGTGCCAGCAGCTTAGAGGACCAGTCGACGCAGTATTTT

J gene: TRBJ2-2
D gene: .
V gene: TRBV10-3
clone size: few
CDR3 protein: CAISQNRQELFF
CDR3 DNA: TGTGCCATCAGCCAGAACCGACAGGAGCTGTTTTTT

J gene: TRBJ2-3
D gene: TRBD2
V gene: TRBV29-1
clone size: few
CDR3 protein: CSVTPSGRTDTQYF
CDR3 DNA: TGCAGCGTAACTCCTAGCGGCCGCACAGATACGCAGTATTTT

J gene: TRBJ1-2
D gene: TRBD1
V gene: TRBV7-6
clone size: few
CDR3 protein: CASSRYSTGGEGYTF
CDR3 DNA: TGTGCCAGCAGCCGATACTCGACAGGGGGCGAAGGCTACACCTTC

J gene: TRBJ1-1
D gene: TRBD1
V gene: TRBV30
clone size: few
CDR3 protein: CASPGTGVTEAFF
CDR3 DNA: TGTGCCTCTCCTGGGACAGGGGTCACTGAAGCTTTCTTT

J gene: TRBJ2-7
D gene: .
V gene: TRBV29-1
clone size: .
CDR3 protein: CSVRSYTYEQYF
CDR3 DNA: TGCAGCGTCAGGAGCTATACCTACGAGCAGTACTTC

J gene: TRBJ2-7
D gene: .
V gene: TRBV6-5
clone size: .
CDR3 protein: CASNPQGWMGEQYF
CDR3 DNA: TGTGCCAGCAACCCTCAGGGGTGGATGGGAGAGCAGTACTTC

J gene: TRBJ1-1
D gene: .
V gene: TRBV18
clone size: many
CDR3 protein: CASSPTENTEAFF
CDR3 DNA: TGTGCCAGCTCACCGACAGAGAACACTGAAGCTTTCTTT

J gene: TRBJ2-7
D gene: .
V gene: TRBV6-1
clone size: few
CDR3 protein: CASSDYGNYEQYF
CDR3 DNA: TGTGCCAGCAGTGACTACGGAAACTACGAGCAGTACTTC

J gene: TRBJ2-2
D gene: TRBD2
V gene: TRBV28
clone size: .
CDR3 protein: CASRRTSGNTGELFF
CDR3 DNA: TGTGCCAGCAGAAGGACTAGCGGTAACACCGGGGAGCTGTTTTTT

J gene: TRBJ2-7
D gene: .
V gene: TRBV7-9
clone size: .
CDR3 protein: CASSFRGAAEAGNYYEQYF
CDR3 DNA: TGTGCCAGCAGCTTTCGAGGGGCTGCTGAGGCAGGGAATTACTACGAGCAGTACTTC

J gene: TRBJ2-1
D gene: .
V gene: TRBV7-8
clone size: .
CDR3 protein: CASNLWDEQFF
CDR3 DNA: TGTGCCAGCAACCTCTGGGATGAGCAGTTCTTC

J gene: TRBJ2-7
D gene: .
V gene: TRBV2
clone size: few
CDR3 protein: CASRRLAYEQYF
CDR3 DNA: TGTGCCAGCAGAAGGCTAGCGTACGAGCAGTACTTC

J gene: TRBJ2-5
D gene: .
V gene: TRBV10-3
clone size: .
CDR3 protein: CASSEQMEETQYF
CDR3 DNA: TGTGCCAGCAGTGAACAGATGGAAGAGACCCAGTACTTC

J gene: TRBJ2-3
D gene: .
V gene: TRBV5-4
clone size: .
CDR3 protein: CASSEQTDTQYF
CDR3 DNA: TGTGCCAGCAGCGAGCAGACAGATACGCAGTATTTT

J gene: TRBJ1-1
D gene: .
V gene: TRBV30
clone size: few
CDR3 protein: CAWSVGLNTEAFF
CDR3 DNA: TGTGCCTGGAGTGTAGGCTTGAACACTGAAGCTTTCTTT

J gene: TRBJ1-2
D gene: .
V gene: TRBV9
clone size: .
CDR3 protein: CASSASGRGYTF
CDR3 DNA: TGTGCCAGCAGCGCCTCAGGGCGCGGCTACACCTTC

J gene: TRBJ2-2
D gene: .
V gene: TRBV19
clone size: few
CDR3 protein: CASSPPTGELFF
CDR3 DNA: TGTGCCAGTAGTCCCCCGACCGGGGAGCTGTTTTTT

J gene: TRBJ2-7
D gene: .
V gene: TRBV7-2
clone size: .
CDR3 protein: CASSLPIYFEQYF
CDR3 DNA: TGTGCCAGCAGCCTACCAATTTATTTCGAGCAGTACTTC

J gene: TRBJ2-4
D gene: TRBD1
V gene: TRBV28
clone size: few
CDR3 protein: CASRGTAFLAKNIQYF
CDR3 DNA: TGTGCCAGCAGGGGGACAGCCTTCCTAGCCAAAAACATTCAGTACTTC

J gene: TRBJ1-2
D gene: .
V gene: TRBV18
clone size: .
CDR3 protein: CASTTSQNYGYTF
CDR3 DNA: TGTGCCAGCACCACCAGTCAAAACTATGGCTACACCTTC

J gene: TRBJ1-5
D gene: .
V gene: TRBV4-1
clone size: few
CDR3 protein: CASSPMTLNQPQHF
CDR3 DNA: TGCGCCAGCAGCCCCATGACACTAAATCAGCCCCAGCATTTT

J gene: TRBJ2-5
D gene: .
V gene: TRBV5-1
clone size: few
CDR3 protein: CASSLWTGMRETQYF
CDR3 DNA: TGCGCCAGCAGCTTGTGGACCGGAATGAGAGAGACCCAGTACTTC

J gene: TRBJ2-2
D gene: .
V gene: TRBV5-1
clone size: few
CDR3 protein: CASSPGQSRNTGELFF
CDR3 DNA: TGCGCCAGCAGCCCGGGGCAGAGTCGGAACACCGGGGAGCTGTTTTTT

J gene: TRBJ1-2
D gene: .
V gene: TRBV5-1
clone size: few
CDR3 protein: CASSLASGSGIYGYTF
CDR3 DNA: TGCGCCAGCAGCTTGGCATCCGGGTCGGGGATCTATGGCTACACCTTC

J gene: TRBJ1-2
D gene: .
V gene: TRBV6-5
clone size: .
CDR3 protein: CASSPTGYGYTF
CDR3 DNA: TGTGCCAGCAGTCCGACAGGATATGGCTACACCTTC

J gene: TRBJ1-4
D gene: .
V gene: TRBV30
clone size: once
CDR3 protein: CAWSTVRPNEKLFF
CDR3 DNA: TGTGCCTGGAGTACTGTAAGACCTAATGAAAAACTGTTTTTT

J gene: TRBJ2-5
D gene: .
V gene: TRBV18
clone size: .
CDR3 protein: CASSPRTGETQYF
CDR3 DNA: TGTGCCAGCTCACCTAGGACCGGGGAGACCCAGTACTTC

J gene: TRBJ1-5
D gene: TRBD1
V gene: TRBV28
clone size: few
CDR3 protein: CASTGGWQPQHF
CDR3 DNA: TGTGCCAGTACAGGGGGCTGGCAGCCCCAGCATTTT

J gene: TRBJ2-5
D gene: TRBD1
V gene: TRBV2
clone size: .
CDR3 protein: CASSQTRTGFQETQYF
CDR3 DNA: TGTGCCAGCAGCCAAACCCGGACAGGATTCCAAGAGACCCAGTACTTC